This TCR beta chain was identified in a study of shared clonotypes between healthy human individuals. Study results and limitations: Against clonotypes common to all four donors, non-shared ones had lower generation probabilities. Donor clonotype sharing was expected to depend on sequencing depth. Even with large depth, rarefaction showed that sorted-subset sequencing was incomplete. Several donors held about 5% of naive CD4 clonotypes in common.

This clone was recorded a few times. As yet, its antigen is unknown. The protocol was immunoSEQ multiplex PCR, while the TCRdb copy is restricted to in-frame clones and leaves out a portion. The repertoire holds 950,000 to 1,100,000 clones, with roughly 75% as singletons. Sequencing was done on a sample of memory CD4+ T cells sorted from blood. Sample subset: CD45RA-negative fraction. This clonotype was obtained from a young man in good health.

Here the CDR3 reads CAWMEGSGGNQPQHF. CDR3 sequence (DNA): TGTGCCTGGATGGAGGGGAGTGGGGGCAATCAGCCCCAGCATTTT. The rearrangement joins TRBV30 to TRBJ1-5, with TRBD1 as a possible D gene (5 bases). Between the trimmed V and J ends, which lost 4 bases and 2 bases, there was a span of 15 bases. The CDR3 spans 15 residues. The germline V gene has CDR1 GTSNPN and CDR2 SVGIG (reference sequence).